The 30 T cell receptor beta chains below were found in one sample sequenced in a study of TIL therapy for anti-PD-1-resistant metastatic lung cancer. The immunoSEQ assay was v3. Libraries were prepared by immunoSEQ multiplex PCR; TCRdb keeps only in-frame clonotypes and omits some of them. The sample includes tens of thousands of clones, less than 80% seen only once; the top ten take under 5.5%. Regarding time point: pre-treatment sample, taken before nivolumab and TIL therapy. The material was blood, obtained at baseline. The origin of the receptors is a woman aged 25-85 years with non-small cell lung cancer.

The chain has TRBV5-8 and TRBJ2-1; D possibly corresponds to TRBD2 (5 bases). CDR1 is SGHTS and CDR2 is YDEGEE in the germline V gene. V was trimmed by 0 bases and J by 5 bases, leaving 12 bases between them. The CDR3 has 15 amino acids. DNA for the CDR3: TGTGCCAGCAGCTTGGGGGGTTTGAGGGACAATGAGCAGTTCTTC. Its protein product is CASSLGGLRDNEQFF.

The rearrangement uses TRBV18 and TRBJ2-7; 9 bases align to TRBD1. The CDR3 is made up of 14 amino acids. The ends lost 2 bases at V and 2 bases at J; junction bases unmatched: 1. The germline V gene has CDR1 KGHSH and CDR2 LQKENI. This chain's CDR3 is CASSPGTGTYEQYF. The CDR3 DNA follows: TGTGCCAGCTCACCAGGGACAGGGACCTACGAGCAGTACTTC.

V and J are TRBV5-4 and TRBJ1-5, with D perhaps matching TRBD1 (5 bases). V lost 0 bases and J lost 6, with 13 bases in between. This CDR3 spans 15 amino acids. Germline V gene data show CDR1 as SGHNT and CDR2 as YYREEE (reference sequence). The CDR3 sequence is CASSLDPGRGQPQHF. CDR3 nucleotides: TGTGCCAGCAGCTTGGATCCAGGGAGGGGTCAGCCCCAGCATTTT.

In this sample, this clone turned up a few times. The J gene is TRBJ1-1, the V gene TRBV4-2, with D perhaps matching TRBD1 (5 bases). The CDR3 has 16 residues. V dropped 2 bases and J dropped 1 base, with 14 bases sitting between them. The germline gives CDR1 LGHNA, CDR2 YNFKEQ. As DNA, the CDR3 is TGTGCCAGCAGCCAAAACTTTTGGGGGTCGAACACTGAAGCTTTCTTT. This codes for CASSQNFWGSNTEAFF.

This rearrangement joins TRBV7-3 to TRBJ2-6, with D perhaps matching TRBD1 or TRBD2 (5 bases each). The germline V and J ends were trimmed by 8 bases and 0 bases, with 11 bases remaining between them. Per the germline V gene, CDR1 is SGHTA and CDR2 is FQGTGA. The CDR3 sequence is 15 residues long. CDR3 in amino acids: CASGGGASGANVLTF. CDR3 nucleotides: TGTGCCAGCGGTGGGGGTGCCTCTGGGGCCAACGTCCTGACTTTC.

The chain uses TRBV29-1 and TRBJ2-2; TRBD1 aligns across 9 bases. Germline CDR1 reads SQVTM; CDR2 reads ANQGSEA. J gave up 5 bases and V 7 bases, and 2 bases lay outside the gene matches. The CDR3 runs 12 residues. The CDR3 reads CSAGQGTGELFF. CDR3 DNA: TGCAGCGCCGGACAGGGGACCGGGGAGCTGTTTTTT.

The chain links TRBV6-5 to TRBJ1-3, with D possibly TRBD1 on 6 matching bases. This CDR3 has 13 amino acids. The germline CDR1 and CDR2 sequences are MNHEY and SVGAGI. Deletions cut 7 bases from V and 9 bases from J, with 16 bases between. CDR3 in amino acids: CASTGGGGGTIYF. In DNA form, the CDR3 reads TGTGCCAGCACAGGAGGGGGGGGTGGCACCATATATTTT.

The DNA for the CDR3 is TGTGCCAGCAGCTTGCATGGGACTGAGGGCAATGAGCAGTTCTTC. It specifies CASSLHGTEGNEQFF. The genes are TRBV5-4 and TRBJ2-1; D possibly corresponds to TRBD2 (6 bases). The germline gives CDR1 SGHNT, CDR2 YYREEE (reference sequence). CDR3 length: 15 residues. Trimming removed 1 base at V and 6 bases at J, with 14 bases between. The variable domain in full, completed from reference TRBV5-4 and TRBJ2-1, reads ETGVTQSPTHLIKTRGQQVTLRCSSQSGHNTVSWYQQALGQGPQFIFQYYREEENGRGNFPPRFSGLQFPNYSSELNVNALELDDSALYLCASSLHGTEGNEQFFGPGTRLTVL.

This clone was detected a few times. The genes are TRBV28 and TRBJ2-7; a possible D gene is TRBD1 (6 bases). The V gene's germline CDR1 is MDHEN and CDR2 SYDVKM. The CDR3 extends over 14 amino acids. The V and J ends lost 6 bases and 2 bases respectively, with 14 bases between them. The CDR3 reads CASRGQGSTYEQYF. The CDR3 DNA reads as TGTGCCAGCAGGGGACAAGGATCTACCTACGAGCAGTACTTC.

The chain joins TRBV5-5 to TRBJ1-6, with TRBD1 matching 7 bases. J gave up 9 bases and V 4 bases, and 10 bases lay outside the gene matches. This CDR3 is built from 15 residues. CDR1 is SGHKS, CDR2 YYEKEE, per germline (reference sequence). The CDR3 DNA reads TGTGCCAGCAGCCTTTACAGGGGAGGGAGTTCACCCCTCCACTTT. This codes for CASSLYRGGSSPLHF.

J is TRBJ1-1 and V is TRBV7-7; no clear D gene. The CDR3 is made up of 13 amino acids. V lost 2 bases and J 1 base, leaving 5 bases between the germline ends. CDR1 is SSHAT, CDR2 FNYEAQ, per germline (reference sequence). CDR3 sequence: CASSLRGNTEAFF. As DNA, the CDR3 is TGTGCCAGCAGCTTACGGGGGAACACTGAAGCTTTCTTT.

The J gene is TRBJ1-1, the V gene TRBV25-1; D gene uncertain. Per the germline V gene, CDR1 is MGHDK and CDR2 is SYGVNS. CDR3 length equals 16 residues. The V gene lost 3 bases and the J gene lost 1 base, with 15 bases spanning the gap. In nucleotides, the CDR3 is TGTGCCAGCAGTGATTCTCGCCATCCGGCGAACACTGAAGCTTTCTTT. It translates to CASSDSRHPANTEAFF. The entire variable domain, with the rest obtained from reference TRBV25-1 and TRBJ1-1, is as follows: EADIYQTPRYLVIGTGKKITLECSQTMGHDKMYWYQQDPGMELHLIHYSYGVNSTEKGDLSSESTVSRIRTEHFPLTLESARPSHTSQYLCASSDSRHPANTEAFFGQGTRLTVV.

The chain employs TRBV28 and TRBJ1-2; 12 bases agree with TRBD1. The junction had 15 bases not matched to a gene; V was cut back by 8 bases and J by 5 bases. The CDR3 has 17 amino acids. CDR1 and CDR2 from the germline V gene are MDHEN and SYDVKM. Here the CDR3 DNA reads TGTGCCAGCGGAAATACGGGACAGGGGGCTGAGCTGTATGGCTACACCTTC. Amino acids: CASGNTGQGAELYGYTF.

This rearrangement joins TRBV28 to TRBJ1-5; D gene ambiguous. The CDR3 has 16 residues. V gave up 6 bases and J gave up 6 bases, with 21 bases separating them. From germline, CDR1 is MDHEN and CDR2 SYDVKM. The CDR3 DNA is TGTGCCAGCAGGGGTTTGTTTATGAGGGTCGCTCAGCCCCAGCATTTT. Translating it yields CASRGLFMRVAQPQHF.

The chain is built from TRBV5-1 and TRBJ1-2; 7 bases are a match to TRBD1. In germline, CDR1 is SGHRS, CDR2 YFSETQ. The CDR3 is 15 amino acids. With 3 bases clipped from V and 6 bases from J, the junction kept 11 bases outside the gene matches. The CDR3 coding sequence is TGCGCCAGCAGCTCCCGACCCGACAGGGCCAATGGCTACACCTTC. Encoded protein: CASSSRPDRANGYTF.

The rearrangement joins TRBV7-3 to TRBJ2-1; 11 bases are a match to TRBD1. Germline V lookup: CDR1 SGHTA, CDR2 FQGTGA. The CDR3 runs 14 residues. With V trimmed by 4 bases and J by 9 bases, 5 bases remained unmatched. CDR3 nucleotide sequence: TGTGCCAGCAGCTCGGGACAGGGGGACCGTGAGCAGTTCTTC. This sequence encodes CASSSGQGDREQFF. Full variable domain (missing parts from reference TRBV7-3 and TRBJ2-1): GAGVSQTPSNKVTEKGKYVELRCDPISGHTALYWYRQSLGQGPEFLIYFQGTGAADDSGLPNDRFFAVRPEGSVSTLKIQRTERGDSAVYLCASSSGQGDREQFFGPGTRLTVL.

This chain uses TRBV11-2 with TRBJ2-7; 9 bases match TRBD2. CDR3 length: 15 residues. The V segment lost 7 bases and the J segment 7 bases; nucleotides outside the gene matches: 14. Germline assignment: CDR1 SGHAT and CDR2 FQNNGV. CDR3 in DNA: TGTGCCAGCACCCCGGGACTAGCCTCTTCTGGGGAGCAGTACTTC. Its translation is CASTPGLASSGEQYF.

The gene calls are TRBV2 and TRBJ2-7; D is unresolved. Germline V gene sequence: CDR1 SNHLY, CDR2 FYNNEI. Trimming took off 6 bases at V and 7 bases at J, with 10 bases between the two ends. The CDR3 is 11 amino acids. CDR3 loop: CASRVGWEQYF. The DNA of the CDR3 is TGTGCCAGCAGGGTAGGGTGGGAGCAGTACTTC.

DNA for the CDR3: TGTGCCAGCAGCTTTCAAGGGGGGAATGAGCAGTTCTTC. Its translation: CASSFQGGNEQFF. This rearrangement joins TRBV5-4 to TRBJ2-1; tentatively, D is TRBD1 or TRBD2 (6 bases each). This CDR3 spans 13 amino acids. CDR1 and CDR2 (germline): SGHNT, YYREEE (reference sequence). Trimming removed 2 bases at V and 7 bases at J, with 10 bases between.

The chain links TRBV7-2 to TRBJ2-6, with 8 positions matching TRBD2. The CDR3 is made up of 15 amino acids. Germline V lookup: CDR1 SGHTA, CDR2 FQGNSA. V gave up 7 bases and J gave up 2 bases; unmatched junction bases: 4. The CDR3 loop reads CASNDGGAGANVLTF. The CDR3 region has the DNA TGTGCCAGCAATGACGGGGGGGCTGGGGCCAACGTCCTGACTTTC.

The V and J genes are TRBV25-1 and TRBJ2-7; TRBD1 is a possible D gene (5 bases). There are 14 residues in the CDR3. Deletions cut 1 base from V and 5 bases from J, with 12 bases between. Germline V lookup: CDR1 MGHDK, CDR2 SYGVNS. The CDR3 coding sequence is TGTGCCAGCAGTGAATGGGGCAGAGAGGACGAGCAGTACTTC. Its translation: CASSEWGREDEQYF.

The V call is TRBV11-1, the J call TRBJ1-1; D is unclear. The CDR3 consists of 14 residues. Per the germline V gene, CDR1 is SGHAT and CDR2 is FQDESV (reference sequence). V was clipped by 0 bases and J by 3 bases, with 8 bases between them. The CDR3 coding sequence is TGTGCCAGCAGCTTAGCGGACCGTTACACTGAAGCTTTCTTT. Translation gives CASSLADRYTEAFF.

The gene calls are TRBV11-2 and TRBJ1-1; a possible D gene is TRBD1 (5 bases). Germline V gene lookup returns CDR1 SGHAT and CDR2 FQNNGV. The CDR3 is made up of 13 amino acids. The ends were cut back, 2 bases at V and 3 bases at J, with 7 bases in the middle. Here the CDR3 DNA reads TGTGCCAGCAGCTTAACGGGGGACACTGAAGCTTTCTTT. Its protein is CASSLTGDTEAFF.

This chain uses TRBV11-2 with TRBJ2-1; D is unresolved. V was trimmed by 5 bases and J by 7 bases, leaving 18 bases between them. This CDR3 contains 15 residues. CDR1 SGHAT and CDR2 FQNNGV come from the germline V gene. In DNA form, the CDR3 reads TGTGCCAGCAGCCGGGTGTCGGGTTATGGTAATGAGCAGTTCTTC. Residues: CASSRVSGYGNEQFF.

The chain recombines TRBV5-4 with TRBJ1-2, with D uncertain. The CDR3 contains 15 residues. CDR1 SGHNT and CDR2 YYREEE come from the germline V gene (reference sequence). The V gene lost 0 bases and the J gene lost 5 bases, with 14 bases spanning the gap. The CDR3 reads CASSLGGREDYGYTF. CDR3 nucleotide sequence: TGTGCCAGCAGCTTGGGTGGAAGGGAAGATTATGGCTACACCTTC.

The chain is built from TRBV9 and TRBJ2-3; D gene ambiguous. There are 14 residues in the CDR3. The V gene lost 0 bases and the J gene lost 2 bases, with 7 bases spanning the gap. The germline CDR1 and CDR2 sequences are SGDLS and YYNGEE. Here the CDR3 reads CASSVAQFTDTQYF. The CDR3 nucleotides read TGTGCCAGCAGCGTAGCACAGTTCACAGATACGCAGTATTTT.

V is TRBV7-2 and J is TRBJ1-2, with 12 nucleotides matching TRBD1. Germline CDR1 SGHTA, CDR2 FQGNSA. V gave up 2 bases and J gave up 11 bases; unmatched junction bases: 15. This CDR3 region has 17 residues. The CDR3 bases are TGTGCCAGCAGCTTATCCTCGACCGGGACAGGGGGCTATGTTTACACCTTC. Translated, it gives CASSLSSTGTGGYVYTF.

This chain joins TRBV18 and TRBJ2-2; D gene uncertain. V was cut by 4 bases and J by 7 bases, with 7 bases left in between. CDR1 and CDR2 from the germline V gene are KGHSH and LQKENI. The CDR3 has 12 amino acids. The DNA for the CDR3 is TGTGCCAGCTCACACGCGAACGGGGAGCTGTTTTTT. This sequence encodes CASSHANGELFF.

This chain connects TRBV11-2 to TRBJ1-6; a weak D match, TRBD1 (5 bases). The CDR3 has 14 amino acids. V shed 0 bases and J shed 9 bases, with 9 bases lying between them. Per the germline V gene, CDR1 is SGHAT and CDR2 is FQNNGV. CDR3 nucleotides: TGTGCCAGCAGCTTAGACCCAGGGACTTCACCCCTCCACTTT. Its protein is CASSLDPGTSPLHF. Looking up the rest from reference TRBV11-2 and TRBJ1-6 gives the full variable domain: EAGVAQSPRYKIIEKRQSVAFWCNPISGHATLYWYQQILGQGPKLLIQFQNNGVVDDSQLPKDRFSAERLKGVDSTLKIQPAKLEDSAVYLCASSLDPGTSPLHFGNGTRLTVT.

The rearrangement links TRBV7-2 to TRBJ1-2; 10 bases line up with TRBD1. Germline V gives CDR1 SGHTA, CDR2 FQGNSA. CDR3 length equals 15 residues. Unmatched junction bases numbered 5, after V lost 1 base and J lost 6 bases. This CDR3 is CASSLVRDRGDGYTF. Here the CDR3 DNA reads TGTGCCAGCAGCTTAGTAAGGGACAGGGGAGATGGCTACACCTTC.